The present T cell receptor (beta chain) was sequenced within a study of T cells in Graves' hyperthyroidism and ophthalmopathy. This clonotype was seen repeatedly, ten times or more. RNA transcripts gave rise to amplified TCR beta CDR3 regions. An initial round of RT-PCR targeting the TCR CDR3 relied on the HTBI primer set. TCRdb called the multiplex PCR reads again in MiXCR, with one record for every CDR3 protein. The sample has more than 500,000 distinct CDR3 sequences; roughly 15% are singletons. V shed 3 bases and J shed 0 bases, with 8 bases lying between them. Germline V gene lookup returns CDR1 MDHEN and CDR2 SYDVKM. There are 15 residues in the CDR3.

The chain recombines TRBV28 with TRBJ1-4; TRBD1 might be the D (6 bases). The sample consisted of blood. This sequence was found in a woman younger than 45 with Graves' ophthalmopathy. CDR3 coding DNA: TGTGCCAGCAGTTTGGGACATGCAACTAATGAAAAACTGTTTTTT. This sequence encodes CASSLGHATNEKLFF.